Listed below are T cell receptor beta chains from one sample, sequenced in a study of shared clonotypes between healthy human individuals. Clones were read by immunoSEQ multiplex PCR, and TCRdb kept only the in-frame ones, dropping some. The sample contains about half a million clones, around 73% of which appear only once. Sequencing was performed on PBMCs. Source of these receptors: a woman between 35 and 50 years old in good health. Some clones in this sample may be carry-over from other donors' samples. Each CDR3 is given with its conserved first and last residue. The D gene is left open where the match is weak. Part of the rows lack a size; the others show once, few, many or a class for expanded clones.

d_call | j_call | clone_size | v_call | cdr3_nt | cdr3_aa
. | TRBJ2-2 | . | TRBV5-1 | TGCGCCAGCAGCATAGACCCCGCCGGCACCACCGGGGAGCTGTTTTTT | CASSIDPAGTTGELFF
. | TRBJ2-1 | . | TRBV10-3 | TGTGCCATCAGTGAGCGGGAGCTCTCCTACAATGAGCAGTTCTTC | CAISERELSYNEQFF
. | TRBJ1-2 | few | TRBV7-3 | TGTGCCAGCAGCTTAACTCCGCAGGGGAACGGAGGCTACACCTTC | CASSLTPQGNGGYTF
TRBD1 | TRBJ1-1 | . | TRBV2 | TGTGCCAGCAGGCCAGGGGGCTCGATAATGAACACTGAAGCTTTCTTT | CASRPGGSIMNTEAFF
. | TRBJ2-7 | . | TRBV19 | TGTGCCAGTAGTATAGATTACAGAGCCGAGCAGTACTTC | CASSIDYRAEQYF
TRBD2 | TRBJ2-3 | . | TRBV6-4 | TGTGCCAGCAGTGACGAAGCGGGAGGGAGCGCAGATACGCAGTATTTT | CASSDEAGGSADTQYF
. | TRBJ2-7 | . | TRBV21-1 | TGTGCCAGCAGCAAGGGACTCTCCTACGAGCAGTACTTC | CASSKGLSYEQYF
TRBD1 | TRBJ2-7 | . | TRBV27 | TGTGCCAGCAGTTTCAACAGGGGGTACGAGCAGTACTTC | CASSFNRGYEQYF
TRBD1 | TRBJ1-1 | . | TRBV5-1 | TGCGCCAGCAGCAGGGACAGTTTAACTGAAGCTTTCTTT | CASSRDSLTEAFF
TRBD1 | TRBJ1-1 | . | TRBV19 | TGTGCCAGTAGTATGGACAGGGGAGGGACTGAAGCTTTCTTT | CASSMDRGGTEAFF
. | TRBJ2-7 | . | TRBV6-6 | TGTGCCAGCAGTCTGGTCTACGAGCAGTACTTC | CASSLVYEQYF
. | TRBJ2-7 | . | TRBV15 | TGTGCCACCAGGGGGGGAAATTACGAGCAGTACTTC | CATRGGNYEQYF
. | TRBJ2-7 | once | TRBV7-9 | TGTGCCAGCAGCTCTTCTGCCCTAGGGTACGAGCAGTACTTC | CASSSSALGYEQYF
. | TRBJ1-3 | . | TRBV7-2 | TGTGCCAGCAGCTTAGCGCTAGGGGAGTTAGCTGGAAACACCATATATTTT | CASSLALGELAGNTIYF
TRBD1 | TRBJ1-4 | . | TRBV7-8 | TGTGCCAGCAGATCCGACAGGGAAAGTGAAAAACTGTTTTTT | CASRSDRESEKLFF
TRBD2 | TRBJ2-1 | . | TRBV6-6 | TGTGCCAGCGTCCTCCTAGCGGGAGGTGGCGATGAGCAGTTCTTC | CASVLLAGGGDEQFF
. | TRBJ1-5 | . | TRBV30 | TGTGCCTGGAGTGTAGTGGACGCTTCGGATCAGCCCCAGCATTTT | CAWSVVDASDQPQHF
. | TRBJ2-7 | . | TRBV25-1 | TGTGCCAGCAGCTGGGGCAGGGGCACGTCTTGGCAGTACTTC | CASSWGRGTSWQYF
TRBD2 | TRBJ2-1 | few | TRBV14 | TGTGCCAGCAGCCAACAGCGGGACCCAGTCGTCAATGAGCAGTTCTTC | CASSQQRDPVVNEQFF
. | TRBJ2-2 | . | TRBV5-1 | TGCGCCAGCAGCTTGGATACCGGGGAGCTGTTTTTT | CASSLDTGELFF
. | TRBJ2-7 | medium-sized | TRBV2 | TGTGCCACGTTCGGGACGCCAGAGTACGAGCAGTACTTC | CATFGTPEYEQYF
. | TRBJ2-5 | once | TRBV2 | TGTGCCAGCAGTGAACGTCCACGAGAAGAGACCCAGTACTTC | CASSERPREETQYF
. | TRBJ2-7 | . | TRBV19 | TGTGCCAGTAGTATAGCCGACAGGATGGAGCAGTACTTC | CASSIADRMEQYF
. | TRBJ2-7 | . | TRBV18 | TGTGCCAGCTCACCAGCTAACAACAGGGACGAGCAGTACTTC | CASSPANNRDEQYF
. | TRBJ1-6 | . | TRBV2 | TGTGCCAGCAGTCCCGACTGGGATAATTCACCCCTCCACTTT | CASSPDWDNSPLHF
. | TRBJ1-5 | . | TRBV15 | TGTGCCACCAGCAGAGCTCTCGGGGTTTCCTGGCAGCCCCAGCATTTT | CATSRALGVSWQPQHF
TRBD1 | TRBJ1-2 | . | TRBV30 | TGTGCCTGGAGCCCAGGGGGAGGATATGGCTACACCTTC | CAWSPGGGYGYTF
. | TRBJ2-7 | . | TRBV11-3 | TGTGCCAGCAGCCGACAACTTATGGGGGAGCAGTACTTC | CASSRQLMGEQYF
. | TRBJ2-7 | . | TRBV28 | TGTGCCAGCAGTTCCACAGAATACGAGCAGTACTTC | CASSSTEYEQYF
. | TRBJ1-2 | . | TRBV28 | TGTGTCAGCAGTCCCGCCCTCTATGGCTACACCTTC | CVSSPALYGYTF
TRBD1 | TRBJ1-1 | . | TRBV13 | TGTGCCAGCAGCCTGAACAGGGGGCAGATGAACACTGAAGCTTTCTTT | CASSLNRGQMNTEAFF
TRBD2 | TRBJ2-1 | once | TRBV9 | TGTGCCAGCAGCGTAGTACTAGCGGGACCCTACAATGAGCAGTTCTTC | CASSVVLAGPYNEQFF
. | TRBJ1-2 | . | TRBV28 | TGTGCCAGCAGGGGCTATGGCTACACCTTC | CASRGYGYTF
. | TRBJ2-3 | once | TRBV7-9 | TGTGCCAGCAGCCTACGTCCCGAGAGTTACACAGATACGCAGTATTTT | CASSLRPESYTDTQYF
TRBD1 | TRBJ1-1 | . | TRBV14 | TGTGCCAGCAGCCAGTACAGGGGGAGGAACACTGAAGCTTTCTTT | CASSQYRGRNTEAFF
. | TRBJ1-2 | . | TRBV5-1 | TGCGCCAGCAGCCTGGCGGGGGGGACGGGCGGCTACACCTTC | CASSLAGGTGGYTF
TRBD1 | TRBJ2-1 | . | TRBV27 | TGTGCCAGCAGTTCCTATTGGGACAGGCGGACCGCCATAGAGCAGTTCTTC | CASSSYWDRRTAIEQFF
. | TRBJ1-2 | . | TRBV7-9 | TGTGCCGGTGCGGATTTTAGGTATGGCTACACCTTC | CAGADFRYGYTF
. | TRBJ2-7 | . | TRBV6-6 | TGTGCCAGCAGTTCCCCCGGGGTCTCCTACGAGCAGTACTTC | CASSSPGVSYEQYF
TRBD2 | TRBJ2-7 | . | TRBV2 | TGTGCCAGCAGGGTAGCGGGCCTCTACGAGCAGTACTTC | CASRVAGLYEQYF
. | TRBJ1-1 | . | TRBV6-6 | TGTGCCAGCAGTTACTCCGGGGACGACACTGAAGCTTTCTTT | CASSYSGDDTEAFF
TRBD2 | TRBJ2-3 | . | TRBV5-1 | TGCGCCAGCAGCTCCGGAGGACTAGCGGGAGGGAGCACAGATACGCAGTATTTT | CASSSGGLAGGSTDTQYF
. | TRBJ1-3 | . | TRBV19 | TGTGCCAGTAGTCCGTGGGACCGTAACTCTGGAAACACCATATATTTT | CASSPWDRNSGNTIYF
TRBD2 | TRBJ2-7 | . | TRBV7-6 | TGTGCCAGCAGCTTAGGGGGTTCGGCGGGAGGAGGAGAGCAGTACTTC | CASSLGGSAGGGEQYF
TRBD2 | TRBJ2-1 | . | TRBV4-2 | TGTGCCAGCAGCCAAGCGCTAGCGGGAGCTATAGTCTATGAGCAGTTCTTC | CASSQALAGAIVYEQFF
. | TRBJ1-2 | . | TRBV6-6 | TGTGCCAGCAGTCCTGGGGCGAGTTATGGCTACACCTTC | CASSPGASYGYTF